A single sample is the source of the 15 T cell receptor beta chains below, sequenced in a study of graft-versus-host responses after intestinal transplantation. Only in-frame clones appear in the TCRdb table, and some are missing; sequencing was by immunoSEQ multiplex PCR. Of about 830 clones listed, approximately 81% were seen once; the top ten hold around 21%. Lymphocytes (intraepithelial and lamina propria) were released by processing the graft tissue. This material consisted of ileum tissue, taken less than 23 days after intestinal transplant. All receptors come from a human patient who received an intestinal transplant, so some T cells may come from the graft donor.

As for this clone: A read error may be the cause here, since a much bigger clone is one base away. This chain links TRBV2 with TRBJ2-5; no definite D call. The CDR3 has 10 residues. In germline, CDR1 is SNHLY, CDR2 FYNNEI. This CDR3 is CASSAEIQYF. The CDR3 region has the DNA TGTGCCAGCAGTGCGGAGATCCAGTACTTC.

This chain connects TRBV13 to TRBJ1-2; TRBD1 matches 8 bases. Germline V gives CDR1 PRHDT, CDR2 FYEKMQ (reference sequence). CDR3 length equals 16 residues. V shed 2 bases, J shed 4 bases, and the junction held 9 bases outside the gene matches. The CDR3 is CASSLRGTGTLYGYTF. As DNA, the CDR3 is TGTGCCAGCAGCTTAAGGGGGACAGGTACACTCTATGGCTACACCTTC.

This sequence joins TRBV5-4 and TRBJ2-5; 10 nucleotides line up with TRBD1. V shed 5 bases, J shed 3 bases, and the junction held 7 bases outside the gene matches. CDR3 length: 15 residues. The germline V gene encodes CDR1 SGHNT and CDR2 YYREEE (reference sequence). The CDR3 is CASRRTGTGEETQYF. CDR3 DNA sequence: TGTGCCAGCAGGCGTACCGGGACAGGGGAAGAGACCCAGTACTTC.

The CDR3 reads CASPPEGTIIASYNEQFF. CDR3 DNA: TGCGCCAGTCCACCAGAGGGGACTATAATAGCGTCCTACAATGAGCAGTTCTTC. The V call is TRBV5-1, the J call TRBJ2-1; 7 positions agree with TRBD2. Germline assignment: CDR1 SGHRS and CDR2 YFSETQ. V lost 8 bases and J lost 1; bases outside the gene matches: 18. There are 18 residues in the CDR3.

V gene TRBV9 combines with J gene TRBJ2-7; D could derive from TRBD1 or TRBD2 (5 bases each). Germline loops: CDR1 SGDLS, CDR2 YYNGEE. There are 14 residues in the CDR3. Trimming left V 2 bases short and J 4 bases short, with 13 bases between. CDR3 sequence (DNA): TGTGCCAGCAGCGTCCGGGACCTGCCTTACGAGCAGTACTTC. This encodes CASSVRDLPYEQYF.

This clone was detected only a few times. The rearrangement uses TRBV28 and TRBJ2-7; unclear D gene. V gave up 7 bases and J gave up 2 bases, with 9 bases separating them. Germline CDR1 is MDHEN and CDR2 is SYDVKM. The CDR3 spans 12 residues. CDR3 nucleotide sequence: TGTGCCAGCAACGCGAGGCCCTACGAGCAGTACTTC. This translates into CASNARPYEQYF. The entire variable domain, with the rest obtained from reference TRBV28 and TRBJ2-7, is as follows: DVKVTQSSRYLVKRTGEKVFLECVQDMDHENMFWYRQDPGLGLRLIYFSYDVKMKEKGDIPEGYSVSREKKERFSLILESASTNQTSMYLCASNARPYEQYFGPGTRLTVT.

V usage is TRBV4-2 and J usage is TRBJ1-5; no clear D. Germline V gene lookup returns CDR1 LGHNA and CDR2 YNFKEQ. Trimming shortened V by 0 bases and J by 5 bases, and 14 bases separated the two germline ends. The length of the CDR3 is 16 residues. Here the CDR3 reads CASSQDMRNLDQPQHF. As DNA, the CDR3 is TGTGCCAGCAGCCAAGATATGAGAAATCTCGATCAGCCCCAGCATTTT.

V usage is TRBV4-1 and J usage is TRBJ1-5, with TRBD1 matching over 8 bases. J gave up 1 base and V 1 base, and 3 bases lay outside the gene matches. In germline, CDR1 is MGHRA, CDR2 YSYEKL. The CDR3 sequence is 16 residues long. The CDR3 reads CASSQGTGKSNQPQHF. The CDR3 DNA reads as TGCGCCAGCAGCCAAGGGACAGGGAAGAGCAATCAGCCCCAGCATTTT.

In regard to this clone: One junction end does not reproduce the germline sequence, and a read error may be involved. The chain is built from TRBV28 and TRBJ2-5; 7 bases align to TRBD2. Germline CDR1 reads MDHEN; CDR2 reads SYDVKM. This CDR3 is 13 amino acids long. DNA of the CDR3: TGTGCCAGCAGCACGTATCTAGCGGCCGGATCTCACTTC. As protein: CASSTYLAAGSHF.

The CDR3 coding sequence is TGTGCCATCAGTATCCGCGAAAATCAAACTGAAGCTTTCTTT. Its protein is CAISIRENQTEAFF. V and J are TRBV10-3 and TRBJ1-1; no clear D gene. Germline values: CDR1 ENHRY, CDR2 SYGVKD. Trimming cost V 5 bases and J 5 bases, with 15 bases left between them. The CDR3 length is 14 residues.

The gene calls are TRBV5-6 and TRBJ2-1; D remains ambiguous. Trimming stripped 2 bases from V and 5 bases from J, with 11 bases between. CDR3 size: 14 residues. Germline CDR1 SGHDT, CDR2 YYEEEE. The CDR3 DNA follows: TGTGCCAGCAGCTTTAGGAGACTCGACAATGAGCAGTTCTTC. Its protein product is CASSFRRLDNEQFF.

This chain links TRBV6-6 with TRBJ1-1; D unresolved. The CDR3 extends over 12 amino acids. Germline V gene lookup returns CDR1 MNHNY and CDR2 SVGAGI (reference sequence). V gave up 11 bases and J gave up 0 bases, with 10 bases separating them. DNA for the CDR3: TGTGCCGGTGGGCAGTTGAACACTGAAGCTTTCTTT. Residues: CAGGQLNTEAFF.

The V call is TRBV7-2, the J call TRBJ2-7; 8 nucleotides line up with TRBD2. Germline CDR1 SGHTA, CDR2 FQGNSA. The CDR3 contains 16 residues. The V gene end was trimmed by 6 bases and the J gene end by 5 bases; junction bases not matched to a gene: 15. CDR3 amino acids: CASSRTGTSSLHEQYF. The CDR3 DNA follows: TGTGCCAGCAGTCGTACCGGGACTAGTTCGCTACACGAGCAGTACTTC.

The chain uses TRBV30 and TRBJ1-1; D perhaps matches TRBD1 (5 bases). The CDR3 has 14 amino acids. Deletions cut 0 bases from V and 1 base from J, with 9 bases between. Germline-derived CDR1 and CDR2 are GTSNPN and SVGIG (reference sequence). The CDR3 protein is CAWSVLGGNTEAFF. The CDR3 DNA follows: TGTGCCTGGAGTGTACTTGGGGGGAACACTGAAGCTTTCTTT.

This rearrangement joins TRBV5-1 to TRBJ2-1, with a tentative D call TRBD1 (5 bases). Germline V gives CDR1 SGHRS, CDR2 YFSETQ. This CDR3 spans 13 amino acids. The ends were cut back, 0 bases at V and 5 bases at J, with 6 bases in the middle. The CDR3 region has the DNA TGCGCCAGCAGCTTGGGCAGGGACAATGAGCAGTTCTTC. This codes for CASSLGRDNEQFF.